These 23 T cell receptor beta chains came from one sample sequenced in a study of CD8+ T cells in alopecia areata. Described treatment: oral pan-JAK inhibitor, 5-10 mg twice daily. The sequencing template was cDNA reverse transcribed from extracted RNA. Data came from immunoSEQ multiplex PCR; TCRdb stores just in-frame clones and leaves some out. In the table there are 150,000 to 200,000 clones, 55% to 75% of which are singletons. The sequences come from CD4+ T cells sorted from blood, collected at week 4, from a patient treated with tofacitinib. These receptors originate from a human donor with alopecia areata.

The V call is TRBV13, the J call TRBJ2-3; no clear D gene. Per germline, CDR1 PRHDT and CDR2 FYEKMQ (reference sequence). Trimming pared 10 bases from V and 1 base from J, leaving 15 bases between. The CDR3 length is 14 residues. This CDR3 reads CATRTRWGTDTQYF. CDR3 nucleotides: TGTGCCACCAGGACGAGATGGGGCACAGATACGCAGTATTTT. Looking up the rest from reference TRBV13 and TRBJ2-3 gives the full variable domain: AAGVIQSPRHLIKEKRETATLKCYPIPRHDTVYWYQQGPGQDPQFLISFYEKMQSDKGSIPDRFSAQQFSDYHSELNMSSLELGDSALYFCATRTRWGTDTQYFGPGTRLTVL.

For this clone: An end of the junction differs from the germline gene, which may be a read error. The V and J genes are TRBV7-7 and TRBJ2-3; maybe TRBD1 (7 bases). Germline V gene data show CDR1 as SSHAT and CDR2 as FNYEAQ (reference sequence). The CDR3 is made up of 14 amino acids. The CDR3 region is CASSPGGTTDTQYF. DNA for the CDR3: TGTGCTAGCAGCCCAGGGGGGACCACAGATACGCAGTATTTT.

The CDR3 here is CASSHLTGGTQQPQHF. CDR3 DNA sequence: TGCGCCAGCAGCCACCTTACGGGAGGGACGCAGCAGCCCCAGCATTTT. The J gene is TRBJ1-5, the V gene TRBV4-3; tentative D call: TRBD1 (5 bases). CDR3 size: 16 residues. Germline V CDR1 and CDR2: LGHNA, YSLEER. V shed 3 bases and J shed 7 bases, with 19 bases lying between them.

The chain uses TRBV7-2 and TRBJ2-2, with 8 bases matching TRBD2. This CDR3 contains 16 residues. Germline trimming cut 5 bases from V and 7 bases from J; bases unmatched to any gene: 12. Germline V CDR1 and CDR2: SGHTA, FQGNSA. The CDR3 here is CASSPRGGRNDGELFF. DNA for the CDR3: TGTGCCAGCAGCCCCCGGGGGGGCCGGAACGACGGGGAGCTGTTTTTT. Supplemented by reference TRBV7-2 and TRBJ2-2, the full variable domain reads GAGVSQSPSNKVTEKGKDVELRCDPISGHTALYWYRQSLGQGLEFLIYFQGNSAPDKSGLPSDRFSAERTGGSVSTLTIQRTQQEDSAVYLCASSPRGGRNDGELFFGEGSRLTVL.

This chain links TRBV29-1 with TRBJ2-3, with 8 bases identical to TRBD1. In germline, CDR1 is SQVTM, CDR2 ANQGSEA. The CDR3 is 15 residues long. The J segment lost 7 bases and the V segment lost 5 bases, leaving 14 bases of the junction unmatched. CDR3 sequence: CSVPNGQGYLNTQYF. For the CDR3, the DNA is TGCAGCGTTCCAAACGGACAGGGTTACCTAAATACGCAGTATTTT.

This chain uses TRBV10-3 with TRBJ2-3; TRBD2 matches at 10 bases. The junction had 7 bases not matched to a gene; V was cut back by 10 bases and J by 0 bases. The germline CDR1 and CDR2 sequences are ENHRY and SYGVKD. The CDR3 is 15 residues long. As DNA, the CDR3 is TGTGCCACCAGAATAGCGGGGGGAAGCACAGATACGCAGTATTTT. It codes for CATRIAGGSTDTQYF.

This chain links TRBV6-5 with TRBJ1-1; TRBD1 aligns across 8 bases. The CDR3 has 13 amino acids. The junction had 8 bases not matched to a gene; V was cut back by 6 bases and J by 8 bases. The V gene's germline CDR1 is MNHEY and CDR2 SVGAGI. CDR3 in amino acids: CASRDDRGLEAFF. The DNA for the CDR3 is TGTGCCAGCAGGGACGACAGGGGACTGGAAGCTTTCTTT.

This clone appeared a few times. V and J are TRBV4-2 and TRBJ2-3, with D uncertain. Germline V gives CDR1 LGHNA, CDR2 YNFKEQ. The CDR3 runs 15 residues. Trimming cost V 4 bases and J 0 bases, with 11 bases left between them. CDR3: CASSLGLTSTDTQYF. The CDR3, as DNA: TGTGCCAGCAGCCTCGGCCTTACTAGCACAGATACGCAGTATTTT.

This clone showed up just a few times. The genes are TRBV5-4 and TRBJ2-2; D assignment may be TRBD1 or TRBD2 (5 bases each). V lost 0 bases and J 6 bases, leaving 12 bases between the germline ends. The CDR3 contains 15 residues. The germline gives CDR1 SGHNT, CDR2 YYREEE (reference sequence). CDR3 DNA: TGTGCCAGCAGCTTGGAGTTCGGGGCGGCCGGGGAGCTGTTTTTT. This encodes CASSLEFGAAGELFF.

The CDR3 coding sequence is TGTGCCAGCAGCCAAGTTGGAAACACCATATATTTT. Its protein product is CASSQVGNTIYF. The genes are TRBV14 and TRBJ1-3; D not resolved. Trimming pared 1 base from V and 3 bases from J, leaving 1 base between. This CDR3 has 12 amino acids. The germline gives CDR1 SGHDN, CDR2 FVKESK. The whole variable domain, filled in from reference TRBV14 and TRBJ1-3, reads EAGVTQFPSHSVIEKGQTVTLRCDPISGHDNLYWYRRVMGKEIKFLLHFVKESKQDESGMPNNRFLAERTGGTYSTLKVQPAELEDSGVYFCASSQVGNTIYFGEGSWLTVV.

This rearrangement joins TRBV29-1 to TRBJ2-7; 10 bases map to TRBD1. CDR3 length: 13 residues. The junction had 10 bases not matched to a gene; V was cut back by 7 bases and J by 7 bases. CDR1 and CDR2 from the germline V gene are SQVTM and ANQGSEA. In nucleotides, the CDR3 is TGCAGCGCCTCCGACAGGGGGCTTTGGGAGCAGTACTTC. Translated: CSASDRGLWEQYF.

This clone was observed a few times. The CDR3 DNA sequence: TGTGCCTGGAGTCCCGTCGGTCAGGGGAGGAACACTGAAGCTTTCTTT. Its protein product is CAWSPVGQGRNTEAFF. The rearrangement uses TRBV30 and TRBJ1-1; weak D call: TRBD1 (6 bases). Germline V CDR1 and CDR2: GTSNPN, SVGIG (reference sequence). V was pared by 2 bases and J by 1 base, with 17 bases between. The CDR3 is made up of 16 amino acids.

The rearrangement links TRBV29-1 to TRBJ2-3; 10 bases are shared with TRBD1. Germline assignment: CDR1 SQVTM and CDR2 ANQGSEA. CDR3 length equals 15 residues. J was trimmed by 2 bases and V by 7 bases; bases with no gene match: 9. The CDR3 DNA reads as TGCAGCGCCGAGGGGGACAGGGGATTCACAGATACGCAGTATTTT. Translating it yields CSAEGDRGFTDTQYF.

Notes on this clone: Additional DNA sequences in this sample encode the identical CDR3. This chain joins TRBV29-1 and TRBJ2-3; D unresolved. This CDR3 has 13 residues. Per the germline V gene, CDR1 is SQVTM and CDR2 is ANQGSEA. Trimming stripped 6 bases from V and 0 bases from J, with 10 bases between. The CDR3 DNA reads TGCAGCGTCGCTACGAGTAGCACAGATACGCAGTATTTT. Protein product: CSVATSSTDTQYF.

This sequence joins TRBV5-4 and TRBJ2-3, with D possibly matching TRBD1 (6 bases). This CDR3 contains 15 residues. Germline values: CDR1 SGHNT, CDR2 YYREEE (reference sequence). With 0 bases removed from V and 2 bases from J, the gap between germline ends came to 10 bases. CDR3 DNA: TGTGCCAGCAGCTTGGGACAGGCGGACACAGATACGCAGTATTTT. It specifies CASSLGQADTDTQYF.

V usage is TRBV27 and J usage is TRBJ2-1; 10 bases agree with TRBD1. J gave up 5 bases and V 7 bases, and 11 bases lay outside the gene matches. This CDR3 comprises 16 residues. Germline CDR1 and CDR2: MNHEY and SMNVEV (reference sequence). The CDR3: CASTPTRDRGDNEQFF. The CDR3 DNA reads TGTGCCAGCACTCCTACCCGGGACAGGGGCGACAATGAGCAGTTCTTC.

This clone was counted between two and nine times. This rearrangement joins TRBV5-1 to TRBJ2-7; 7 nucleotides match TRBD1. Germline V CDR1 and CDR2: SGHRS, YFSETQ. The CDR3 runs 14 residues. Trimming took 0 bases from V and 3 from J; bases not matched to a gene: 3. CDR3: CASSLERDSYEQYF. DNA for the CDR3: TGCGCCAGCAGCTTGGAAAGGGACAGCTACGAGCAGTACTTC.

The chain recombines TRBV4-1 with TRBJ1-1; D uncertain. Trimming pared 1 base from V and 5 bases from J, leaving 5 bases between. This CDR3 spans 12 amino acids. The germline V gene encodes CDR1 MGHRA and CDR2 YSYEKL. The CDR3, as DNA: TGCGCCAGCAGCCAAGGTTGGACTGAAGCTTTCTTT. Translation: CASSQGWTEAFF.

The CDR3 nucleotides read TGTGCCAGCAGCTTTCTAGCGGGGGGAGAGACCCAGTACTTC. Translating it yields CASSFLAGGETQYF. V is TRBV7-2 and J is TRBJ2-5; TRBD2 matches 11 bases. The CDR3 contains 14 residues. The germline V gene has CDR1 SGHTA and CDR2 FQGNSA. V trimming: 3 bases; J trimming: 4 bases; junction bases outside the gene matches: 1.

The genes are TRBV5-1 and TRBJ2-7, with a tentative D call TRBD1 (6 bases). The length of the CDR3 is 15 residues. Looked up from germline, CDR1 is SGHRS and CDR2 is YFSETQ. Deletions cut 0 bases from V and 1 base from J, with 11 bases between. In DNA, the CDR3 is TGCGCCAGCAGCTTGGGGCCAGGGGAGTCCTACGAGCAGTACTTC. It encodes CASSLGPGESYEQYF.

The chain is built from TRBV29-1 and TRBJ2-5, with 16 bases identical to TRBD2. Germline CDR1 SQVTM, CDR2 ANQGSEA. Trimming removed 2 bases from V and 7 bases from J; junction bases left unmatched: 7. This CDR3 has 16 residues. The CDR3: CSVEQGTSGGAGTQYF. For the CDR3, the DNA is TGCAGCGTTGAACAGGGGACTAGCGGGGGGGCCGGGACCCAGTACTTC.

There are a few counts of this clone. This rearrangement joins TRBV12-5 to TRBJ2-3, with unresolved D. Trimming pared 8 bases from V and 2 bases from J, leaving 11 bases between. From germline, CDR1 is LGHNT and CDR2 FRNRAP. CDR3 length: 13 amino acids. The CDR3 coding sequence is TGTGCTAGTCAGTGGGTAGACACAGATACGCAGTATTTT. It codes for CASQWVDTDTQYF. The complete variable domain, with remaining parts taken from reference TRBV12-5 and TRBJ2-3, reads DARVTQTPRHKVTEMGQEVTMRCQPILGHNTVFWYRQTMMQGLELLAYFRNRAPLDDSGMPKDRFSAEMPDATLATLKIQPSEPRDSAVYFCASQWVDTDTQYFGPGTRLTVL.

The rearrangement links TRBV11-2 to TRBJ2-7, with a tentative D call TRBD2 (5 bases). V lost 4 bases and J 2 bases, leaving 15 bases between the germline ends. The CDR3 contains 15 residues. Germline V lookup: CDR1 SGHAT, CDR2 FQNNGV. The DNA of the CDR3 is TGTGCCAGCAGCTCATCGACGGAACTAGCCTACGAGCAGTACTTC. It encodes CASSSSTELAYEQYF.